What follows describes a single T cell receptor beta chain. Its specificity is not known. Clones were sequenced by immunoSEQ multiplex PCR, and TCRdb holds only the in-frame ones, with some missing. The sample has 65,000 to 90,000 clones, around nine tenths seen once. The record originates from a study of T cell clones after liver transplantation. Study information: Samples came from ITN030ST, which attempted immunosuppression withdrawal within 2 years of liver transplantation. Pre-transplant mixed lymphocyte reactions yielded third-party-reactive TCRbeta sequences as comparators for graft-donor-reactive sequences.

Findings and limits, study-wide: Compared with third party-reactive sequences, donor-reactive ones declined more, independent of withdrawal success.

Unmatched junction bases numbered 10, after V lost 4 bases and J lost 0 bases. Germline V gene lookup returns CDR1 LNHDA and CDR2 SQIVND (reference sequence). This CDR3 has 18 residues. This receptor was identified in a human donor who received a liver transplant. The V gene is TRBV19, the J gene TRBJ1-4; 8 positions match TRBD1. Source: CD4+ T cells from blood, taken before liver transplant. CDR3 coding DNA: TGTGCCAGTAGTACAACAGACAGGGGCTACTCAACTAATGAAAAACTGTTTTTT. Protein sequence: CASSTTDRGYSTNEKLFF. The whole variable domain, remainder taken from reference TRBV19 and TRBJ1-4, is DGGITQSPKYLFRKEGQNVTLSCEQNLNHDAMYWYRQDPGQGLRLIYYSQIVNDFQKGDIAEGYSVSREKKESFPLTVTSAQKNPTAFYLCASSTTDRGYSTNEKLFFGSGTQLSVL.